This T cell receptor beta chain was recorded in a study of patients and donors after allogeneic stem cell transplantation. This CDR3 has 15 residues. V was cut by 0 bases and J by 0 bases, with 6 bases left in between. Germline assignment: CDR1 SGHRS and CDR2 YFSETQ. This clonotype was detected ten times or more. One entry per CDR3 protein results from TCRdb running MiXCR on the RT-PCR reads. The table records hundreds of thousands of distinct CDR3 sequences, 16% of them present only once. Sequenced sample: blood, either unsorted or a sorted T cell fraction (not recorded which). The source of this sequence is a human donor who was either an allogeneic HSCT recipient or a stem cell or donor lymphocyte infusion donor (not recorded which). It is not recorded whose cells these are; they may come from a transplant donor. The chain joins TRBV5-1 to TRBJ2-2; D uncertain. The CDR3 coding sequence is TGCGCCAGCAGCTTGGGACCGTCGAACACCGGGGAGCTGTTTTTT. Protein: CASSLGPSNTGELFF.